A single sample is the source of the 27 T cell receptor beta chains below, sequenced in a study of response to subunit inactivated influenza vaccine. TCRdb re-analysed the RT-PCR reads in MiXCR, keeping a single row per CDR3 protein. Of around 500,000 distinct CDR3 sequences listed, around 9.9% are singletons. Source: PBMCs from blood, taken around seven weeks after vaccination. Receptors originate from a man in his fifties or sixties who received an inactivated influenza vaccine.

This clonotype has ten or more counts. The chain has TRBV29-1 and TRBJ2-2, with 11 bases fitting TRBD1. V lost 6 bases and J lost 4; bases outside the gene matches: 4. Germline V gene lookup returns CDR1 SQVTM and CDR2 ANQGSEA. This CDR3 region has 14 residues. The CDR3 nucleotides read TGCAGCGTGCGGGGGACAGGGGGCACCGGGGAGCTGTTTTTT. Its protein is CSVRGTGGTGELFF.

This clonotype has ten or more counts. V gene TRBV20-1 combines with J gene TRBJ2-1; the match to TRBD2 covers 13 bases. From germline, CDR1 is DFQATT and CDR2 SNEGSKA (reference sequence). The length of the CDR3 is 13 residues. V trimming: 0 bases; J trimming: 15 bases; junction bases outside the gene matches: 5. As DNA, the CDR3 is TGCAGTGCTAGAGAACTAGCGGGAGGGTCACCGTTCTTC. Translated: CSARELAGGSPFF.

About this clonotype itself: This CDR3 is missing its conserved last phenylalanine or tryptophan, likely due to a read error. The rearrangement uses TRBV10-3 and TRBJ1-1; TRBD1 aligns across 8 bases. Germline V gene sequence: CDR1 ENHRY, CDR2 SYGVKD. This CDR3 region has 14 residues. The J segment lost 4 bases and the V segment lost 3 bases, leaving 4 bases of the junction unmatched. The CDR3 spells CAISDPGQATEAFL. In nucleotides, the CDR3 is TGTGCCATCAGTGACCCGGGACAGGCCACTGAAGCTTTCCTT.

There are many counts of this clonotype. This sequence joins TRBV12-3 or TRBV12-4 and TRBJ2-5, with 8 bases matching TRBD2. V lost 7 bases to trimming and J lost 7 bases; unmatched junction nucleotides: 14. CDR3 length equals 15 residues. CDR3 coding DNA: TGTGCCAGCAACCAAGGCGGGGGGCCCGCAGGGACCCAGTACTTC. This codes for CASNQGGGPAGTQYF.

This clonotype was detected ten times or more. The chain combines TRBV12-3 or TRBV12-4 with TRBJ2-7, with TRBD1 matching over 10 bases. The CDR3 spans 15 residues. The V gene end was trimmed by 6 bases and the J gene end by 3 bases; junction bases not matched to a gene: 8. CDR3 loop: CASSNDGQGDYEQYF. In DNA form, the CDR3 reads TGTGCCAGCAGCAACGACGGACAGGGGGACTACGAGCAGTACTTC.

The sample holds many counts of this clonotype. The V gene is TRBV6-1, the J gene TRBJ1-2; 11 nucleotides agree with TRBD1. Losses at the gene ends were 6 bases for V and 8 bases for J; bases not matched to a gene: 8. Germline CDR1 is MNHNS and CDR2 is SASEGT. This CDR3 has 14 residues. CDR3 coding DNA: TGTGCCAGCAGCTCGCCGGGACAGGGGGAGGGCTACACCTTC. Translated: CASSSPGQGEGYTF.

As for this clonotype: Since a much larger clone is just one base distant, this may be a read error. V and J are TRBV7-9 and TRBJ2-7, with D unclear. Per germline, CDR1 SEHNR and CDR2 FQNEAQ (reference sequence). The CDR3 contains 12 residues. The CDR3 sequence: CTSSSGNYEQYF. CDR3 in DNA: TGTACCAGCAGCTCCGGCAACTACGAGCAGTACTTC. The entire variable domain, with the rest obtained from reference TRBV7-9 and TRBJ2-7, is as follows: DTGVSQNPRHKITKRGQNVTFRCDPISEHNRLYWYRQTLGQGPEFLTYFQNEAQLEKSRLLSDRFSAERPKGSFSTLEIQRTEQGDSAMYLCTSSSGNYEQYFGPGTRLTVT.

In its sample, this clonotype was seen once. This rearrangement joins TRBV18 to TRBJ1-1, with D perhaps TRBD1 (6 bases). CDR3 size: 15 residues. The germline V gene encodes CDR1 KGHSH and CDR2 LQKENI. Trimming stripped 0 bases from V and 7 bases from J, with 15 bases between. CDR3 residues: CASSPPMGGLNEAFF. CDR3 nucleotide sequence: TGTGCCAGCTCACCACCTATGGGGGGCTTGAATGAAGCTTTCTTT.

This clonotype was recorded a few times. The chain links TRBV7-2 to TRBJ2-7, with 7 positions matching TRBD2. This CDR3 comprises 12 residues. CDR1 and CDR2 (germline): SGHTA, FQGNSA. With V trimmed by 3 bases and J by 10 bases, 6 bases remained unmatched. CDR3 bases: TGTGCCAGCAGCTTTCTAGCGGAATACCAGTACTTC. Protein sequence: CASSFLAEYQYF.

The rearrangement joins TRBV20-1 to TRBJ2-4; no clear D gene. Trimming cost V 3 bases and J 1 base, with 13 bases left between them. Germline CDR1 and CDR2: DFQATT and SNEGSKA (reference sequence). The CDR3 runs 15 residues. In DNA, the CDR3 is TGCAGTGCTAGCCGTCCCCTGGGGGCCAAAAACATTCAGTACTTC. Translation gives CSASRPLGAKNIQYF.

This clonotype has a count of ten or more. The rearrangement links TRBV12-3 or TRBV12-4 to TRBJ2-2; TRBD1 matches at 8 bases. The CDR3 is 14 amino acids. After removal of 11 bases from V and 9 bases from J, the junction contained 14 bases not matched to a gene. CDR3 residues: CAGTGHPNGRELFF. The CDR3 DNA sequence: TGTGCCGGGACAGGCCACCCCAATGGGAGGGAGCTGTTTTTT.

In this sample, this clonotype turned up many times. The chain combines TRBV11-2 with TRBJ2-7, with TRBD1 matching over 7 bases. V lost 2 bases, J lost 1 base, and 5 bases stayed unmatched. The CDR3 covers 15 residues. Germline V lookup: CDR1 SGHAT, CDR2 FQNNGV. CDR3 nucleotides: TGTGCCAGCAGCTTATACGGGGACAGATCCTACGAGCAGTACTTC. Protein product: CASSLYGDRSYEQYF.

The chain couples TRBV3-1 to TRBJ1-1; a possible D gene is TRBD1 (5 bases). The CDR3 covers 14 residues. CDR1 LGHDT and CDR2 YNNKEL come from the germline V gene (reference sequence). Trimming removed 1 base at V and 6 bases at J, with 12 bases between. The CDR3 coding sequence is TGTGCCAGCAGCCAAGGATTGGGGGGAGCTGAAGCTTTCTTT. This sequence encodes CASSQGLGGAEAFF.

This clonotype was detected only a few times. The chain joins TRBV20-1 to TRBJ2-2; maybe TRBD1 (6 bases). The germline V gene encodes CDR1 DFQATT and CDR2 SNEGSKA (reference sequence). The V and J ends lost 4 bases and 5 bases respectively, with 11 bases between them. The CDR3 loop spans 13 amino acids. CDR3 protein: CSATGVGTGELFF. For the CDR3, the DNA is TGCAGTGCTACAGGGGTCGGGACCGGGGAGCTGTTTTTT.

Only a few counts were recorded for this clonotype. The genes are TRBV16 and TRBJ1-5, with D perhaps matching TRBD1 (6 bases). The CDR3 is 14 residues long. Germline values: CDR1 KGHSY, CDR2 FQNENV. V was cut by 5 bases and J by 7 bases, with 15 bases left in between. CDR3 amino acids: CASSKNRDRQPQHF. CDR3 DNA sequence: TGTGCCAGCAGCAAAAACAGGGATAGGCAGCCCCAGCATTTT.

The rearrangement uses TRBV20-1 and TRBJ2-2; 8 bases line up with TRBD1. J gave up 5 bases and V 7 bases, and 6 bases lay outside the gene matches. The CDR3 has 13 amino acids. Looked up from germline, CDR1 is DFQATT and CDR2 is SNEGSKA (reference sequence). CDR3 sequence (DNA): TGCAGTGGAACAGGGGGTAGGACCGGGGAGCTGTTTTTT. Protein sequence: CSGTGGRTGELFF.

This clonotype came up many times. V and J are TRBV12-3 or TRBV12-4 and TRBJ1-5, with D perhaps matching TRBD1 (6 bases). Trimming took 5 bases from V and 1 from J, leaving 6 bases between them. This CDR3 has 13 residues. The CDR3: CASSGQSNQPQHF. The CDR3 DNA reads as TGTGCCAGCAGTGGACAGAGCAATCAGCCCCAGCATTTT.

The V call is TRBV4-3, the J call TRBJ2-3; TRBD1 agrees at 11 bases. Germline V gives CDR1 LGHNA, CDR2 YSLEER. This CDR3 has 17 amino acids. The trim removed 6 bases at V and 5 bases at J, leaving 13 bases unmatched. The CDR3 spells CASRLAHGTGGLDTQYF. CDR3 coding DNA: TGCGCCAGCAGGTTAGCCCACGGGACAGGGGGATTAGATACGCAGTATTTT.

This clonotype has ten or more counts. The chain combines TRBV5-6 with TRBJ2-7; D is unclear. In germline, CDR1 is SGHDT, CDR2 YYEEEE. Deletions cut 0 bases from V and 5 bases from J, with 3 bases between. The CDR3 covers 11 residues. CDR3 nucleotides: TGTGCCAGCAGCTTGGAGCACGAGCAGTACTTC. It translates to CASSLEHEQYF.

This clonotype has only a few counts. This chain uses TRBV6-1 with TRBJ1-1; TRBD1 is a possible D gene (5 bases). V was trimmed by 3 bases and J by 0 bases, leaving 8 bases between them. This CDR3 spans 14 amino acids. Germline lookup yields CDR1 MNHNS and CDR2 SASEGT. CDR3 sequence reads: CASSDRAVNTEAFF. CDR3 nucleotide sequence: TGTGCCAGCAGTGACAGGGCTGTGAACACTGAAGCTTTCTTT.

This clonotype occurred many times. This rearrangement joins TRBV29-1 to TRBJ2-2; D is unclear. The CDR3 sequence is 14 residues long. V shed 6 bases and J shed 0 bases, with 11 bases lying between them. Per the germline V gene, CDR1 is SQVTM and CDR2 is ANQGSEA. The CDR3 DNA is TGCAGCGTCCTAAAGGGCGCGAACACCGGGGAGCTGTTTTTT. This gives the protein CSVLKGANTGELFF.

This clonotype was found many times. The rearrangement joins TRBV12-3 or TRBV12-4 to TRBJ2-2; D not resolved. CDR3 length: 11 amino acids. The germline V and J ends were trimmed by 4 bases and 5 bases, with 2 bases remaining between them. Here the CDR3 DNA reads TGTGCCAGCAGTTGGACCGGGGAGCTGTTTTTT. Protein: CASSWTGELFF.

J is TRBJ2-5 and V is TRBV7-2, with 8 bases aligning to TRBD1. The germline V gene encodes CDR1 SGHTA and CDR2 FQGNSA. This CDR3 spans 14 amino acids. Trimming removed 5 bases from V and 4 bases from J; junction bases left unmatched: 6. The CDR3 DNA follows: TGTGCCAGCAGCCCACGGACAGGGCGAGAGACCCAGTACTTC. The encoded protein is CASSPRTGRETQYF.

This clonotype was seen only a few times. The chain uses TRBV20-1 and TRBJ2-7, with D perhaps given as TRBD1 or TRBD2 (7 bases each). CDR3 length: 14 residues. Per the germline V gene, CDR1 is DFQATT and CDR2 is SNEGSKA (reference sequence). The V and J ends lost 3 bases and 9 bases respectively, with 21 bases between them. In DNA, the CDR3 is TGCAGTGCTAGGGGGGGGACAGTCCTTTTTGGGCAGTACTTC. It specifies CSARGGTVLFGQYF.

This clonotype was observed a few times. The V gene is TRBV7-9, the J gene TRBJ2-5, with D unresolved. The CDR3 spans 12 residues. V dropped 4 bases and J dropped 3 bases, with 6 bases sitting between them. Germline V lookup: CDR1 SEHNR, CDR2 FQNEAQ (reference sequence). CDR3 region: CASSYAKETQYF. The CDR3 coding sequence is TGTGCCAGCAGCTACGCCAAAGAGACCCAGTACTTC.

This chain joins TRBV14 and TRBJ2-2; D perhaps matches TRBD2 (6 bases). The CDR3 extends over 14 amino acids. V gave up 4 bases and J gave up 6 bases, with 12 bases separating them. Germline V gives CDR1 SGHDN, CDR2 FVKESK. The CDR3 loop reads CASSPQRLAGELFF. For the CDR3, the DNA is TGTGCCAGCAGCCCGCAGCGACTAGCCGGGGAGCTGTTTTTT.

The chain joins TRBV28 to TRBJ2-7, with D perhaps matching TRBD2 (6 bases). The V and J ends lost 1 base and 4 bases respectively, with 11 bases between them. Germline CDR1 is MDHEN and CDR2 is SYDVKM. There are 14 residues in the CDR3. CDR3 region: CASSLSYRGYEQYF. DNA for the CDR3: TGTGCCAGCAGTTTATCTTATCGGGGGTACGAGCAGTACTTC. Full variable domain (missing parts from reference TRBV28 and TRBJ2-7): DVKVTQSSRYLVKRTGEKVFLECVQDMDHENMFWYRQDPGLGLRLIYFSYDVKMKEKGDIPEGYSVSREKKERFSLILESASTNQTSMYLCASSLSYRGYEQYFGPGTRLTVT.